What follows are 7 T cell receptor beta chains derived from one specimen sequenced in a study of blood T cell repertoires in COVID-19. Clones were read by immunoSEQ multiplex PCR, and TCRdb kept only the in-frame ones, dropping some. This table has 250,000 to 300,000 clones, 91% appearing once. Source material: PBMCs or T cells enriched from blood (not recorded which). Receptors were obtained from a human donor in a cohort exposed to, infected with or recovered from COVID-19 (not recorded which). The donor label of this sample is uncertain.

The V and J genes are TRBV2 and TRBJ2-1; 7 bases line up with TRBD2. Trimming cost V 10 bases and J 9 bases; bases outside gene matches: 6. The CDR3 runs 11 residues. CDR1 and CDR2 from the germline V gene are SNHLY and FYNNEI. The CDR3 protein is CATTSAGEQFF. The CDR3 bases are TGTGCCACCACTAGCGCGGGTGAGCAGTTCTTC.

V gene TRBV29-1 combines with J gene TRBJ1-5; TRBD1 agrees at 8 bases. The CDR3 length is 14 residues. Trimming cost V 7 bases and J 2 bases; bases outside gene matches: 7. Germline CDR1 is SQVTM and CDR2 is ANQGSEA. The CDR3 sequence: CSARTGNGNQPQHF. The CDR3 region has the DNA TGCAGCGCTCGGACAGGGAACGGCAATCAGCCCCAGCATTTT. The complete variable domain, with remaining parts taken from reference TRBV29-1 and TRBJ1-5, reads SAVISQKPSRDICQRGTSLTIQCQVDSQVTMMFWYRQQPGQSLTLIATANQGSEATYESGFVIDKFPISRPNLTFSTLTVSNMSPEDSSIYLCSARTGNGNQPQHFGDGTRLSIL.

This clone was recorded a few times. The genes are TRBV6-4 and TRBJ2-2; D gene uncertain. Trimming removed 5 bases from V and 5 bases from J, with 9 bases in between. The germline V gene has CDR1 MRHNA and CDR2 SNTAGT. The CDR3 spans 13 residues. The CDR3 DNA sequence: TGTGCCAGCAGTCCCTCGGAGACCGGGGAGCTGTTTTTT. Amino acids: CASSPSETGELFF.

The DNA for the CDR3 is TGTGCCAGCAGGTCTAAGTCCCCCGTCCCATCATCAGGCTACAATGAGCAGTTCTTC. Protein sequence: CASRSKSPVPSSGYNEQFF. The chain carries TRBV7-9 and TRBJ2-1; D is undetermined. CDR1 is SEHNR, CDR2 FQNEAQ, per germline (reference sequence). The CDR3 consists of 19 residues. V lost 6 bases, J lost 3 bases, and 27 bases lay in between.

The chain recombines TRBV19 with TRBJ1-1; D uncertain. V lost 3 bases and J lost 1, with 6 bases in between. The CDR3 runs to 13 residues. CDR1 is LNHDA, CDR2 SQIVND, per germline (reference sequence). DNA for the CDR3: TGTGCCAGTAGTATGTTCGGGAACACTGAAGCTTTCTTT. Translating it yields CASSMFGNTEAFF.

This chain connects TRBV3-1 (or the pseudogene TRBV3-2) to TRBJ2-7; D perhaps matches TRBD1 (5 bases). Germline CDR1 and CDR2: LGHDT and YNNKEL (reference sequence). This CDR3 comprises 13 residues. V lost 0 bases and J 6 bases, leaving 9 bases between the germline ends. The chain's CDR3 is CASSQEVRGEQYF. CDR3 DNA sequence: TGTGCCAGCAGCCAAGAGGTAAGGGGCGAGCAGTACTTC.

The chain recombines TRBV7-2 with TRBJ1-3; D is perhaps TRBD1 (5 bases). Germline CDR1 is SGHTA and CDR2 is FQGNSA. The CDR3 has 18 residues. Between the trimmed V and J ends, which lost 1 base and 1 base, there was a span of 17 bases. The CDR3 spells CASSLVGAGRSSGNTIYF. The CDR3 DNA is TGTGCCAGCAGCTTAGTAGGGGCAGGGCGCTCGTCTGGAAACACCATATATTTT.